A single sample gave rise to the 22 T cell receptor beta chains below, sequenced in a study of CD8 T cells in Susac syndrome. With random hexamers, 0.5 to 1 ug RNA was reverse transcribed. TCRdb reprocessed the immunoSEQ multiplex PCR reads with MiXCR, giving one entry per CDR3 protein. The sample has roughly 400,000 distinct CDR3 sequences; 75% to 90% are singletons. The specimen sequenced was CD8+ T cells from PBMCs. The receptor source for this set is a human donor with multiple sclerosis.

This chain joins TRBV7-9 and TRBJ1-1, with D hard to call. The V end was cut by 5 bases, the J end by 6 bases, with 13 bases between. CDR3 length: 13 residues. Per the germline V gene, CDR1 is SEHNR and CDR2 is FQNEAQ (reference sequence). The CDR3 reads CASSPGSAPEAFF. The CDR3 DNA is TGTGCCAGCAGCCCGGGATCAGCGCCTGAAGCTTTCTTT.

This clonotype was picked up a small number of times. The gene calls are TRBV30 and TRBJ2-7; D unclear. This CDR3 has 14 amino acids. Trimming stripped 0 bases from V and 1 base from J, with 10 bases between. Germline V gene lookup returns CDR1 GTSNPN and CDR2 SVGIG (reference sequence). The CDR3 DNA is TGTGCCTGGAGTGTACTGGCCGATTCCTACGAGCAGTACTTC. The encoded protein is CAWSVLADSYEQYF.

The chain recombines TRBV30 with TRBJ2-7, with D perhaps given as TRBD1 or TRBD2 (5 bases each). The length of the CDR3 is 12 residues. V was cut by 1 base and J by 2 bases, with 6 bases left in between. Germline lookup yields CDR1 GTSNPN and CDR2 SVGIG (reference sequence). CDR3 region: CAWSAGPYEQYF. The CDR3 DNA reads TGTGCCTGGAGTGCGGGGCCCTACGAGCAGTACTTC.

The rearrangement uses TRBV5-1 and TRBJ1-1, with D possibly being TRBD1 (6 bases). V lost 5 bases to trimming and J lost 4 bases, with 15 bases between them. The CDR3 extends over 14 amino acids. The germline V gene encodes CDR1 SGHRS and CDR2 YFSETQ. The CDR3 DNA follows: TGCGCCAGCAGTCATGGCAGGGGTGCCACTGAAGCTTTCTTT. Protein sequence: CASSHGRGATEAFF.

The rearrangement links TRBV28 to TRBJ2-2; a weak D match, TRBD1 (5 bases). The CDR3 loop spans 15 amino acids. Looked up from germline, CDR1 is MDHEN and CDR2 is SYDVKM. The ends were cut back, 6 bases at V and 6 bases at J, with 17 bases in the middle. CDR3 DNA sequence: TGTGCCAGCAGCCCCCCCAGGGTCATCGCCGGGGAGCTGTTTTTT. It is translated as CASSPPRVIAGELFF. The complete variable domain, with remaining parts taken from reference TRBV28 and TRBJ2-2, reads DVKVTQSSRYLVKRTGEKVFLECVQDMDHENMFWYRQDPGLGLRLIYFSYDVKMKEKGDIPEGYSVSREKKERFSLILESASTNQTSMYLCASSPPRVIAGELFFGEGSRLTVL.

V is TRBV15 and J is TRBJ2-7, with 7 bases fitting TRBD1. V gave up 4 bases and J gave up 0 bases; unmatched junction bases: 9. The CDR3 sequence is 16 residues long. Germline V gives CDR1 LNHNV, CDR2 YYDKDF (reference sequence). The CDR3 DNA reads as TGTGCCACCAGCATTGTAGGGGGCAGGGCCTCCTACGAGCAGTACTTC. It is translated as CATSIVGGRASYEQYF. Variable domain in full (rest from reference TRBV15 and TRBJ2-7): DAMVIQNPRYQVTQFGKPVTLSCSQTLNHNVMYWYQQKSSQAPKLLFHYYDKDFNNEADTPDNFQSRRPNTSFCFLDIRSPGLGDTAMYLCATSIVGGRASYEQYFGPGTRLTVT.

The V call is TRBV5-4, the J call TRBJ2-4; tentatively, D is TRBD1 or TRBD2 (5 bases each). Germline assignment: CDR1 SGHNT and CDR2 YYREEE (reference sequence). The CDR3 runs 18 residues. The germline V and J ends were trimmed by 4 bases and 7 bases, with 27 bases remaining between them. CDR3 bases: TGTGCCAGCAGCAAAGATTGGGTGGGACGCGAAGGGAATAACATTCAGTACTTC. Protein product: CASSKDWVGREGNNIQYF. The full variable domain, completed using reference TRBV5-4 and TRBJ2-4, is ETGVTQSPTHLIKTRGQQVTLRCSSQSGHNTVSWYQQALGQGPQFIFQYYREEENGRGNFPPRFSGLQFPNYSSELNVNALELDDSALYLCASSKDWVGREGNNIQYFGAGTRLSVL.

This rearrangement joins TRBV14 to TRBJ2-5, with a tentative D call TRBD2 (7 bases). Germline assignment: CDR1 SGHDN and CDR2 FVKESK. The CDR3 has 16 residues. V was shortened by 0 bases and J by 4 bases, with 15 bases between the two germline ends. In DNA form, the CDR3 reads TGTGCCAGCAGCCAAGATAGGGGGGGCTTTGGAGAGACCCAGTACTTC. This sequence encodes CASSQDRGGFGETQYF.

The V and J genes are TRBV6-1 and TRBJ1-1; a possible D gene is TRBD1 (6 bases). The CDR3 length is 13 residues. The V and J ends lost 7 bases and 3 bases respectively, with 12 bases between them. Germline V gene lookup returns CDR1 MNHNS and CDR2 SASEGT. In DNA, the CDR3 is TGTGCCAGCAACCACAGGGTCGACACTGAAGCTTTCTTT. Its translation is CASNHRVDTEAFF.

The chain carries TRBV28 and TRBJ2-1; the match to TRBD1 covers 9 bases. With 4 bases clipped from V and 2 bases from J, the junction kept 9 bases outside the gene matches. CDR3 size: 17 residues. Germline assignment: CDR1 MDHEN and CDR2 SYDVKM. This chain's CDR3 is CASSSSHRGQAYNEQFF. CDR3 coding DNA: TGTGCCAGCAGTTCTTCCCACAGGGGGCAAGCCTACAATGAGCAGTTCTTC.

V usage is TRBV20-1 and J usage is TRBJ2-5, with D unresolved. The length of the CDR3 is 15 residues. Germline V CDR1 and CDR2: DFQATT, SNEGSKA (reference sequence). Trimming shortened V by 0 bases and J by 0 bases, and 11 bases separated the two germline ends. The CDR3 sequence: CSARDDRLYQETQYF. Here the CDR3 DNA reads TGCAGTGCTAGAGATGATCGGTTGTACCAAGAGACCCAGTACTTC.

The chain uses TRBV27 and TRBJ2-3; a possible D gene is TRBD2 (6 bases). The CDR3 loop spans 15 amino acids. Trimming took off 8 bases at V and 0 bases at J, with 15 bases between the two ends. CDR1 and CDR2 from the germline V gene are MNHEY and SMNVEV (reference sequence). CDR3 sequence reads: CASLPLAPSTDTQYF. The CDR3, as DNA: TGTGCCAGCCTCCCTCTAGCGCCTAGCACAGATACGCAGTATTTT.

This clonotype has only one observation. The chain couples TRBV2 to TRBJ2-7, with a weak D call TRBD2 (5 bases). Germline CDR1 and CDR2: SNHLY and FYNNEI. The CDR3 contains 14 residues. The ends were cut back, 3 bases at V and 2 bases at J, with 11 bases in the middle. The CDR3 sequence is CASSEVDGAYEQYF. The CDR3 coding sequence is TGTGCCAGCAGTGAGGTTGACGGGGCCTACGAGCAGTACTTC.

The chain is built from TRBV7-9 and TRBJ2-3; D is undetermined. The CDR3 has 14 amino acids. Trimming stripped 5 bases from V and 4 bases from J, with 13 bases between. The germline CDR1 and CDR2 sequences are SEHNR and FQNEAQ (reference sequence). The CDR3 nucleotides are TGTGCCAGCAGCGAAGGACGTGGCGCAGATACGCAGTATTTT. Amino acids: CASSEGRGADTQYF.

The chain recombines TRBV14 with TRBJ2-1, with 7 bases fitting TRBD1. The junction had 5 bases not matched to a gene; V was cut back by 0 bases and J by 6 bases. Per germline, CDR1 SGHDN and CDR2 FVKESK. The CDR3 runs to 15 residues. CDR3 region: CASSQDATGLNEQFF. DNA for the CDR3: TGTGCCAGCAGCCAAGACGCGACAGGGCTCAATGAGCAGTTCTTC.

This clonotype was counted once. The chain carries TRBV27 and TRBJ2-1; TRBD2 is a possible D gene (6 bases). The V gene's germline CDR1 is MNHEY and CDR2 SMNVEV (reference sequence). This CDR3 comprises 14 residues. V was pared by 3 bases and J by 5 bases, with 11 bases between. The CDR3 loop is CASSFGLPNNEQFF. The CDR3 DNA is TGTGCCAGCAGTTTCGGACTACCGAACAATGAGCAGTTCTTC.

This clonotype came up once. This chain links TRBV12-3 or TRBV12-4 with TRBJ1-1; D remains ambiguous. The CDR3 length is 10 residues. This chain's CDR3 is CAASANEAFF. DNA of the CDR3: TGTGCGGCCTCGGCGAATGAAGCTTTCTTT.

This clonotype was recorded only once. The chain recombines TRBV2 with TRBJ2-3; no clear D gene. Between the trimmed V and J ends, which lost 6 bases and 0 bases, there was a span of 13 bases. Germline CDR1 reads SNHLY; CDR2 reads FYNNEI. The CDR3 is 15 amino acids. The CDR3 spells CASSGPTSSTDTQYF. Written as DNA, the CDR3 is TGTGCCAGCAGCGGGCCGACTTCTAGCACAGATACGCAGTATTTT.

The rearrangement joins TRBV27 to TRBJ2-1, with D maybe TRBD1 (6 bases). V was trimmed by 8 bases and J by 3 bases, leaving 11 bases between them. The CDR3 spans 13 residues. Germline CDR1 reads MNHEY; CDR2 reads SMNVEV (reference sequence). CDR3 sequence (DNA): TGTGCCAGCGGACCGGGACACTACAATGAGCAGTTCTTC. Translation: CASGPGHYNEQFF.

The gene calls are TRBV2 and TRBJ1-1, with 7 bases identical to TRBD1. The trim removed 10 bases at V and 5 bases at J, leaving 10 bases unmatched. Germline V gene sequence: CDR1 SNHLY, CDR2 FYNNEI. The CDR3 covers 13 residues. The CDR3 region has the DNA TGTGCCATACACGAGGGGGCAGGAACTGAAGCTTTCTTT. This gives the protein CAIHEGAGTEAFF. Looking up the rest from reference TRBV2 and TRBJ1-1 gives the full variable domain: EPEVTQTPSHQVTQMGQEVILRCVPISNHLYFYWYRQILGQKVEFLVSFYNNEISEKSEIFDDQFSVERPDGSNFTLKIRSTKLEDSAMYFCAIHEGAGTEAFFGQGTRLTVV.

This chain joins TRBV27 and TRBJ1-2, with 8 bases fitting TRBD1. The J segment lost 3 bases and the V segment lost 1 base, leaving 1 base of the junction unmatched. This CDR3 comprises 14 residues. Germline assignment: CDR1 MNHEY and CDR2 SMNVEV (reference sequence). CDR3 sequence: CASSLYRGDYGYTF. In nucleotides, the CDR3 is TGTGCCAGCAGTTTATACAGGGGGGACTATGGCTACACCTTC.

This sequence joins TRBV7-9 and TRBJ2-2, with 10 bases identical to TRBD1. Trimming at V came to 5 bases and at J to 2 bases, leaving 5 bases not matched to a gene. This CDR3 comprises 16 residues. The germline V gene encodes CDR1 SEHNR and CDR2 FQNEAQ (reference sequence). In DNA, the CDR3 is TGTGCCAGCAGCCCTCGGGACAGGGGAAACACCGGGGAGCTGTTTTTT. Translation gives CASSPRDRGNTGELFF.